This TCR beta chain stems from a study of response to subunit inactivated influenza vaccine. This clonotype was counted between two and nine times. CDR3 length equals 14 residues. The V end lost 2 bases, the J end lost 6 bases, and 14 bases lay between the germline ends. The germline gives CDR1 SGHDT, CDR2 YYEEEE. TCRdb ran MiXCR on the RT-PCR reads and lists one entry per CDR3 protein. The table includes roughly 180,000 distinct CDR3 sequences, approximately 8.7% detected once. Source: non-naive T cells sorted from PBMCs, taken on the day of vaccination. J is TRBJ1-1 and V is TRBV5-6, with a tentative D call TRBD1 (6 bases). The sequence came from a man in his forties or fifties who received an inactivated influenza vaccine. CDR3 amino acids: CASSFIGRGAEAFF. The CDR3 bases are TGTGCCAGCAGCTTTATTGGCAGGGGAGCTGAAGCTTTCTTT.